The 6 T cell receptor beta chains presented below share a single source sample, sequenced in a study of blood T cell repertoires in COVID-19. Method: immunoSEQ multiplex PCR; TCRdb's copy keeps in-frame clones and lacks some. The table records more than 300,000 clones, 83% of them present only once. Specimen: PBMCs or T cells enriched from blood (not recorded which). The receptors derive from a woman between 45 and 65 years old who had recovered from COVID-19.

This chain uses TRBV9 with TRBJ1-3; unclear D gene. Germline-derived CDR1 and CDR2 are SGDLS and YYNGEE. Trimming took 5 bases from V and 5 from J, leaving 20 bases between them. The CDR3 spans 16 residues. The CDR3: CASSASSGSSRNTIYF. CDR3 coding DNA: TGTGCCAGCAGTGCTAGCTCCGGGAGCTCAAGAAACACCATATATTTT. Combining the CDR3 with reference TRBV9 and TRBJ1-3 gives the whole variable domain DSGVTQTPKHLITATGQRVTLRCSPRSGDLSVYWYQQSLDQGLQFLIQYYNGEERAKGNILERFSAQQFPDLHSELNLSSLELGDSALYFCASSASSGSSRNTIYFGEGSWLTVV.

On this clone: Other DNA sequences of this sample code for an identical CDR3. The chain combines TRBV7-2 with TRBJ2-1; D is possibly TRBD1 (6 bases). Trimming pared 5 bases from V and 5 bases from J, leaving 13 bases between. The CDR3 has 14 amino acids. Germline V gene sequence: CDR1 SGHTA, CDR2 FQGNSA. DNA of the CDR3: TGTGCCAGCAGCCCCAGGACAGCCAACAATGAGCAGTTCTTC. It yields the protein CASSPRTANNEQFF.

The V gene is TRBV25-1, the J gene TRBJ1-4; D is undetermined. The CDR3 spans 15 residues. Germline V lookup: CDR1 MGHDK, CDR2 SYGVNS. V was shortened by 1 base and J by 0 bases, with 6 bases between the two germline ends. CDR3 bases: TGTGCCAGCAGTGAATCACTGACAACTAATGAAAAACTGTTTTTT. This translates into CASSESLTTNEKLFF.

The chain has TRBV7-2 and TRBJ1-2, with 7 nucleotides matching TRBD1. The length of the CDR3 is 13 residues. Per the germline V gene, CDR1 is SGHTA and CDR2 is FQGNSA. V lost 5 bases to trimming and J lost 8 bases; unmatched junction nucleotides: 8. CDR3 sequence (DNA): TGTGCCAGCAGCCTTGACAGGGTTGGAGGCTACACCTTC. It is translated as CASSLDRVGGYTF. Based on the CDR3 plus reference TRBV7-2 and TRBJ1-2, the full variable domain is GAGVSQSPSNKVTEKGKDVELRCDPISGHTALYWYRQSLGQGLEFLIYFQGNSAPDKSGLPSDRFSAERTGGSVSTLTIQRTQQEDSAVYLCASSLDRVGGYTFGSGTRLTVV.

The rearrangement joins TRBV5-6 to TRBJ1-2, with 7 bases fitting TRBD1. Trimming cost V 0 bases and J 8 bases; bases outside gene matches: 4. The germline V gene encodes CDR1 SGHDT and CDR2 YYEEEE. The CDR3 length is 13 residues. CDR3 coding DNA: TGTGCCAGCAGCTTGGTAGGAGGGGGCGGCTACACCTTC. Translation: CASSLVGGGGYTF.

The chain combines TRBV27 with TRBJ2-1, with D unresolved. Trimming took 0 bases from V and 0 from J, leaving 6 bases between them. CDR3 length: 15 residues. CDR1 and CDR2 (germline): MNHEY, SMNVEV (reference sequence). The CDR3 sequence is CASSLSLSSYNEQFF. CDR3 nucleotide sequence: TGTGCCAGCAGTTTATCACTGAGCTCCTACAATGAGCAGTTCTTC.